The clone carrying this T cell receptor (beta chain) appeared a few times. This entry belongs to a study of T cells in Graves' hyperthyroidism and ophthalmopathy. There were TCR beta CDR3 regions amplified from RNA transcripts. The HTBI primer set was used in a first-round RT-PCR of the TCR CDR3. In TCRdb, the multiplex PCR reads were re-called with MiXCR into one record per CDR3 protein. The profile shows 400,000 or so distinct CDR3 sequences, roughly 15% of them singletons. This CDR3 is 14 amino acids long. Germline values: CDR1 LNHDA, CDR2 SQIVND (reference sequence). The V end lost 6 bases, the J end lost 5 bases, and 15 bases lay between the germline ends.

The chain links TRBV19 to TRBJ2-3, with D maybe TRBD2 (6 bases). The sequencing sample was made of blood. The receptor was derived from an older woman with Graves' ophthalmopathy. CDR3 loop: CASSAGGMVDTQYF. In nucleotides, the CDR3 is TGTGCCAGTAGCGCAGGCGGGATGGTAGATACGCAGTATTTT.